This TCR beta chain appears in the sequencing data of a study of OX40 agonist ivuxolimab in advanced cancers. The wider study: Patients were infused with ivuxolimab every 2 weeks at 0.01 to 10 mg/kg. Patients in dose escalation had liver, melanoma, kidney or head and neck cancers.

CDR1 and CDR2 from the germline V gene are SNHLY and FYNNEI. The V end lost 3 bases, the J end lost 5 bases, and 16 bases lay between the germline ends. The length of the CDR3 is 15 residues. Samples of blood were obtained at baseline, on cycle 4 day 1, and on cycle 7 day 1. Study-level results: Fewer expanded clones were found on average in CD4+ than in CD8+ T cells.

Profiling relied on immunoSEQ multiplex PCR, and the TCRdb table lists in-frame clones only, not all of them. Seen here are tens of thousands of clones, roughly 87% observed once, and the top ten hold more than 1.5%. This clone showed up just once. Its matching antigen is unknown. The receptor was isolated from an adult with an advanced solid tumor such as melanoma, head and neck, liver or kidney cancer. The chain joins TRBV2 to TRBJ2-5; the D call may be TRBD1 or TRBD2 (5 bases each). Sequenced here: CD4+ or CD8+ T cells sorted from blood, sampled in a trial of the OX40 agonist ivuxolimab. Here the CDR3 reads CASSEGTSSRETQYF. Written as DNA, the CDR3 is TGTGCCAGCAGTGAGGGGACCTCATCCCGGGAGACCCAGTACTTC.